These 12 T cell receptor beta chains were all obtained from the same sample, sequenced in a study of human T cells and chemical hapten exposure. Time point meaning: patch test 2, 6 weeks after DPC sensitization. Treatment reported: therapeutic diphenylcyclopropenone sensitization with weekly scalp DPC. TCRdb re-called the RACE reads with MiXCR, one entry per CDR3 protein. This sample yields about 140,000 distinct CDR3 sequences, of which about 11% are seen a single time; under 1.5% belongs to the top ten. The starting material was whole blood, obtained in connection with sensitization to the hapten diphenylcyclopropenone (DPC). These receptors were taken from a woman in her forties or fifties with alopecia areata. Some clones in this sample may be carry-over from other donors' samples.

This clonotype has more than one count but fewer than ten. J is TRBJ2-7 and V is TRBV30, with 7 bases aligning to TRBD2. This CDR3 region has 14 residues. After removal of 2 bases from V and 5 bases from J, the junction contained 9 bases not matched to a gene. Per the germline V gene, CDR1 is GTSNPN and CDR2 is SVGIG (reference sequence). The CDR3 region is CAWSNGGSSDEQYF. CDR3 DNA sequence: TGTGCCTGGAGTAATGGCGGGAGCAGCGACGAGCAGTACTTC. The variable domain in full, completed from reference TRBV30 and TRBJ2-7, reads SQTIHQWPATLVQPVGSPLSLECTVEGTSNPNLYWYRQAAGRGLQLLFYSVGIGQISSEVPQNLSASRPQDRQFILSSKKLLLSDSGFYLCAWSNGGSSDEQYFGPGTRLTVT.

The sample holds a few counts of this clonotype. The chain links TRBV18 to TRBJ1-1; 8 bases align to TRBD1. The length of the CDR3 is 15 residues. The germline CDR1 and CDR2 sequences are KGHSH and LQKENI. J gave up 4 bases and V 5 bases, and 9 bases lay outside the gene matches. CDR3 region: CASSSSTGGITEAFF. CDR3 DNA: TGTGCCAGCTCATCTAGTACAGGGGGAATCACTGAAGCTTTCTTT.

The genes are TRBV11-3 and TRBJ2-5, with 7 bases fitting TRBD2. This CDR3 has 16 amino acids. Trimming removed 6 bases from V and 3 bases from J; junction bases left unmatched: 13. The germline gives CDR1 SGHNT, CDR2 YENEEA. This CDR3 reads CASRPSPGRIEETQYF. The DNA of the CDR3 is TGTGCCAGCAGGCCCTCACCCGGGAGGATAGAAGAGACCCAGTACTTC.

The chain recombines TRBV19 with TRBJ2-3; 11 bases align to TRBD2. CDR1 is LNHDA, CDR2 SQIVND, per germline (reference sequence). CDR3 size: 16 residues. J lost 3 bases, V lost 3 bases, and 5 bases had no gene match. CDR3 DNA sequence: TGTGCCAGTAGTATCTTAGCGGGAGGGTTGACAGATACGCAGTATTTT. Its translation: CASSILAGGLTDTQYF. The full variable domain, rest sourced from reference TRBV19 and TRBJ2-3, is DGGITQSPKYLFRKEGQNVTLSCEQNLNHDAMYWYRQDPGQGLRLIYYSQIVNDFQKGDIAEGYSVSREKKESFPLTVTSAQKNPTAFYLCASSILAGGLTDTQYFGPGTRLTVL.

This clonotype was seen a handful of times. This chain uses TRBV14 with TRBJ2-1; the match to TRBD1 covers 10 bases. V was clipped by 4 bases and J by 2 bases; unmatched bases: 11. Looked up from germline, CDR1 is SGHDN and CDR2 is FVKESK. CDR3 length equals 18 residues. Written as DNA, the CDR3 is TGTGCCAGCAGCCCGAGACTGTCTGGACAGGGGGCCTACAATGAGCAGTTCTTC. Its translation: CASSPRLSGQGAYNEQFF.

The V gene is TRBV6-5, the J gene TRBJ1-1; D ambiguous. The CDR3 has 14 amino acids. CDR1 and CDR2 from the germline V gene are MNHEY and SVGAGI. V was clipped by 6 bases and J by 0 bases, with 11 bases between them. CDR3: CASREGAMNTEAFF. For the CDR3, the DNA is TGTGCCAGCAGGGAGGGAGCTATGAACACTGAAGCTTTCTTT.

V usage is TRBV20-1 and J usage is TRBJ1-6; D is unresolved. The CDR3 totals 15 residues. Trimming removed 0 bases at V and 7 bases at J, with 13 bases between. Germline CDR1 and CDR2: DFQATT and SNEGSKA (reference sequence). The CDR3 is CSARDRTSLNSPLHF. The CDR3 nucleotides read TGCAGTGCTAGAGATCGGACCTCTTTGAATTCACCCCTCCACTTT.

V and J are TRBV11-2 and TRBJ2-2; 12 bases line up with TRBD1. This CDR3 has 16 residues. Per germline, CDR1 SGHAT and CDR2 FQNNGV. V shed 8 bases, J shed 4 bases, and the junction held 8 bases outside the gene matches. This CDR3 is CASGPGQGAGTGELFF. DNA of the CDR3: TGTGCCAGCGGGCCGGGACAGGGGGCAGGCACCGGGGAGCTGTTTTTT.

The J gene is TRBJ2-3, the V gene TRBV12-3 or TRBV12-4; D gene ambiguous. CDR3 size: 15 residues. V lost 3 bases and J lost 2, with 12 bases in between. The CDR3 protein is CASSFGVRPTDTQYF. In DNA form, the CDR3 reads TGTGCCAGCAGTTTTGGGGTGAGGCCCACAGATACGCAGTATTTT.

V and J are TRBV4-1 and TRBJ2-1; D remains unclear. V was cut by 3 bases and J by 0 bases, with 9 bases left in between. Looked up from germline, CDR1 is MGHRA and CDR2 is YSYEKL. This CDR3 is built from 15 residues. The CDR3 spells CASSHQSYSYNEQFF. For the CDR3, the DNA is TGCGCCAGCAGCCACCAGAGCTACTCCTACAATGAGCAGTTCTTC.

The chain combines TRBV28 with TRBJ2-3; 8 bases are a match to TRBD1. This CDR3 has 15 residues. Germline values: CDR1 MDHEN, CDR2 SYDVKM. V trimming: 8 bases; J trimming: 2 bases; junction bases outside the gene matches: 9. The CDR3 protein is CASLRLQGATDTQYF. The CDR3 nucleotides are TGTGCCAGCCTGAGGTTGCAGGGGGCCACAGATACGCAGTATTTT.

This rearrangement joins TRBV4-1 to TRBJ2-1; 8 bases are shared with TRBD2. Germline V gives CDR1 MGHRA, CDR2 YSYEKL. V lost 2 bases to trimming and J lost 1 base; unmatched junction nucleotides: 4. This CDR3 is 16 amino acids long. CDR3 loop: CASSQQGGGSYNEQFF. The CDR3 bases are TGCGCCAGCAGCCAACAAGGCGGGGGGTCCTACAATGAGCAGTTCTTC.